This T cell receptor (beta chain) derives from a study of shared clonotypes between healthy human individuals. Study-wide points: Donors were few, which limited the genetic and exposure-history diversity represented. What naive subsets generally showed was a larger estimated richness than memory subsets showed.

Clones were read by immunoSEQ multiplex PCR, and TCRdb kept only the in-frame ones, dropping some. The table includes about 700,000 clones, roughly 94% detected once. Only CD45RO-negative cells positively selected for CCR7 counted as naive CD8 cells, so terminally differentiated effector memory CD45RA+ cells were excluded. CDR3 length: 15 amino acids. V lost 1 base to trimming and J lost 7 bases, with 14 bases between them. Germline CDR1 SGHVS, CDR2 FQNEAQ. Notes on this clone: Its cognate antigen is unknown.

This TCR derives from a man younger than 45 in good health. Sequenced input: naive CD8+ T cells sorted from blood. The rearrangement uses TRBV7-8 and TRBJ1-5; D is possibly TRBD1 (5 bases). CDR3 sequence reads: CASSLVQGLSQPQHF. CDR3 DNA: TGTGCCAGCAGCTTAGTTCAGGGCCTCAGCCAGCCCCAGCATTTT. Full variable domain (outside the CDR3, taken from reference TRBV7-8 and TRBJ1-5): GAGVSQSPRYKVAKRGQDVALRCDPISGHVSLFWYQQALGQGPEFLTYFQNEAQLDKSGLPSDRFFAERPEGSVSTLKIQRTQQEDSAVYLCASSLVQGLSQPQHFGDGTRLSIL.